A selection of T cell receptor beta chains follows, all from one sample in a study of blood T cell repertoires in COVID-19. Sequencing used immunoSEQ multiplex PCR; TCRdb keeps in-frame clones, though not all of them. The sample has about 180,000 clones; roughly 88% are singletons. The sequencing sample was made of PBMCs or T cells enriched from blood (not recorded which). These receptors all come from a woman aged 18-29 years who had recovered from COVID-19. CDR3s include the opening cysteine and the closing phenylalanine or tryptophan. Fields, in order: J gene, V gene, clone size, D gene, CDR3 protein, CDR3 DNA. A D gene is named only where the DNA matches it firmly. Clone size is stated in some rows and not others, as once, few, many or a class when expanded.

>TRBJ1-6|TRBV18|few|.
CASSPMVWREDSPLHF
TGTGCCAGCTCACCCATGGTATGGAGAGAGGATTCACCCCTCCACTTT
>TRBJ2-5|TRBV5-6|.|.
CASSSLGGQETQYF
TGTGCCAGCAGCTCGCTGGGGGGTCAAGAGACCCAGTACTTC
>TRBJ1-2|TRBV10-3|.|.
CAISESTGDPGNYGYTF
TGTGCCATCAGTGAGTCGACGGGGGATCCGGGGAACTATGGCTACACCTTC
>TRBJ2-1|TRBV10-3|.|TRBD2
CAIAGGPNEQFF
TGTGCCATTGCGGGGGGGCCGAATGAGCAGTTCTTC
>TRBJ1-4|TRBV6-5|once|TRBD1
CASRDRGPANEKLFF
TGTGCCAGCCGGGACAGGGGGCCGGCTAATGAAAAACTGTTTTTT
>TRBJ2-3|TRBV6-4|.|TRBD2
CASSDYAGASDTQYF
TGTGCCAGCAGTGACTACGCGGGAGCTTCAGATACGCAGTATTTT
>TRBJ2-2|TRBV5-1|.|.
CASRQENTGELFF
TGCGCCAGTCGACAGGAGAACACCGGGGAGCTGTTTTTT
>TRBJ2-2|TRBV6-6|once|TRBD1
CASSPPTGSGTGELFF
TGTGCCAGCAGTCCCCCGACAGGGAGTGGCACCGGGGAGCTGTTTTTT
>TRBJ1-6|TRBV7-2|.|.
CASSLTFRRARVDSPLHF
TGTGCCAGCAGCCTAACCTTCAGACGTGCCAGGGTAGACTCACCCCTCCACTTT
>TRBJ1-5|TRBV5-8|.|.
CASSLGGSNQPQHF
TGTGCCAGCAGTTTGGGAGGTAGCAATCAGCCCCAGCATTTT
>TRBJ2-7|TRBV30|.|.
CAWSVLRGAYEQYF
TGTGCCTGGAGTGTTTTGCGGGGCGCCTACGAGCAGTACTTC
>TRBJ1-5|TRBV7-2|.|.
CASSLGTVSNQPQHF
TGTGCCAGCAGCTTAGGGACAGTTAGCAATCAGCCCCAGCATTTT
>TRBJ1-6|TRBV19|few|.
CASSADPDNSPLHF
TGTGCCAGTAGTGCGGATCCCGATAATTCACCCCTCCACTTT
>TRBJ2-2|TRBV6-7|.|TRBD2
CASSYSRGTRGGEPNTGELFF
TGTGCCAGCAGTTACTCCCGGGGGACTCGCGGGGGGGAACCGAACACCGGGGAGCTGTTTTTT
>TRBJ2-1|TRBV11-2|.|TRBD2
CASSPRLAGVYNEQFF
TGTGCCAGCAGCCCCCGACTAGCGGGGGTCTACAATGAGCAGTTCTTC
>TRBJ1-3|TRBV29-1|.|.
CSVAQDYPSGNTIYF
TGCAGCGTCGCCCAGGACTACCCCTCTGGAAACACCATATATTTT
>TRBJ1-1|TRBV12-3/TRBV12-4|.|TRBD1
CASSLDRVTEAFF
TGTGCCAGCAGCTTAGACAGGGTCACTGAAGCTTTCTTT
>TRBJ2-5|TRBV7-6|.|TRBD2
CASSALAVRQETQYF
TGTGCCAGCAGTGCCCTAGCGGTAAGACAAGAGACCCAGTACTTC
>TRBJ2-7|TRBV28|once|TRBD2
CASSLIAGSSYEQYF
TGTGCCAGCAGTTTAATAGCGGGGAGCTCCTACGAGCAGTACTTC
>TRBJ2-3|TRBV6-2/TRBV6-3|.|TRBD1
CASSLTGGLKDTQYF
TGTGCCAGCAGTCTGACAGGGGGCTTGAAAGATACGCAGTATTTT
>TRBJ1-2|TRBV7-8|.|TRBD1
CASSPRDRGGPYGYTF
TGTGCCAGCAGCCCGAGGGACAGGGGGGGACCTTATGGCTACACCTTC
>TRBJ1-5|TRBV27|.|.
CASSSGVQPQHF
TGTGCCAGCAGTTCAGGGGTTCAGCCCCAGCATTTT
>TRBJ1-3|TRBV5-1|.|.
CASSVYSQSSGNTIYF
TGCGCCAGCAGCGTCTACAGCCAGAGCTCTGGAAACACCATATATTTT
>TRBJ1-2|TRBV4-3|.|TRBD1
CASSRSGTGDFYGYTF
TGCGCCAGCAGCCGATCCGGGACAGGGGATTTCTATGGCTACACCTTC
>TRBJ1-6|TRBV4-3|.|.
CASSQDQGSNSPLHF
TGCGCCAGCAGCCAAGATCAGGGCAGCAATTCACCCCTCCACTTT
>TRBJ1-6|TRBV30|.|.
CAWSVSSDSYNSPLHF
TGTGCCTGGAGTGTAAGTTCTGACAGCTATAATTCACCCCTCCACTTT
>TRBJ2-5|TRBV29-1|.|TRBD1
CSATGAFVQETQYF
TGCAGCGCGACAGGGGCGTTTGTGCAAGAGACCCAGTACTTC
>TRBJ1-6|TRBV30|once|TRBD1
CAWSVGQTYSPLHF
TGTGCCTGGAGTGTGGGACAGACATATTCACCCCTCCACTTT
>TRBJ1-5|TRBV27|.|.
CASSLGGQVNQPQHF
TGTGCCAGCAGTTTAGGAGGGCAAGTCAATCAGCCCCAGCATTTT
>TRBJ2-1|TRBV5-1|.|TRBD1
CASAGQGASYNEQFF
TGCGCCAGCGCTGGACAGGGGGCATCCTACAATGAGCAGTTCTTC
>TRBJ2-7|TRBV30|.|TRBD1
CAWIPNYDRGVNEQYF
TGTGCCTGGATCCCGAATTACGACAGGGGAGTCAACGAGCAGTACTTC
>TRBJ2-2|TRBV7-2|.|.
CASGRENTGELFF
TGTGCCAGCGGCCGGGAGAACACCGGGGAGCTGTTTTTT
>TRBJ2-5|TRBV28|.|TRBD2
CASSLLSGGPGETQYF
TGTGCCAGCAGTTTACTTAGCGGGGGGCCGGGAGAGACCCAGTACTTC
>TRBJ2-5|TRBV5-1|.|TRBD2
CASTKDRPGGGETQYF
TGCGCCAGCACCAAGGATCGGCCCGGCGGGGGAGAGACCCAGTACTTC
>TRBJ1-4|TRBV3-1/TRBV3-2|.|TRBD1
CASRTQPGQGRAKEKLFF
TGTGCCAGCAGAACCCAACCGGGACAGGGTAGGGCGAAAGAAAAACTGTTTTTT
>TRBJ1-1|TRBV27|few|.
CASSPQGNTEAFF
TGTGCCAGCAGTCCACAGGGGAACACTGAAGCTTTCTTT
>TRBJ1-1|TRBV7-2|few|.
CASSSYLSGTEAFF
TGTGCCAGCAGTTCCTACCTGTCGGGCACTGAAGCTTTCTTT
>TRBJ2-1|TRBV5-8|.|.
CASSKSAARGAFYNEQFF
TGTGCCAGCAGCAAATCAGCCGCCCGGGGGGCCTTCTACAATGAGCAGTTCTTC
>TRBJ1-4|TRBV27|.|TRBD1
CASCLLGQRNEKLFF
TGTGCCAGCTGCCTTCTGGGACAGAGGAATGAAAAACTGTTTTTT
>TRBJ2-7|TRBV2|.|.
CASSAASAYEQYF
TGTGCCAGCAGTGCGGCTAGCGCATACGAGCAGTACTTC
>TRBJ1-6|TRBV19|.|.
CASSISPNSPLHF
TGTGCCAGTAGTATAAGCCCTAATTCACCCCTCCACTTT
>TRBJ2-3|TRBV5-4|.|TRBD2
CASSYGLAGAADTQYF
TGTGCCAGCAGCTATGGACTAGCGGGAGCGGCAGATACGCAGTATTTT
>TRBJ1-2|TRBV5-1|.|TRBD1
CASSLGTGQGYTF
TGCGCCAGCAGCTTGGGGACAGGGCAGGGCTACACCTTC
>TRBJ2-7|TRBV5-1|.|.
CASSLGGGFYEQYF
TGCGCCAGCAGCTTGGGGGGCGGATTCTACGAGCAGTACTTC
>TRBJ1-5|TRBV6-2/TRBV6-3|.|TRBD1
CASSYSLRGRLQPQHF
TGTGCCAGCAGTTACTCGCTCAGGGGGCGGCTGCAGCCCCAGCATTTT
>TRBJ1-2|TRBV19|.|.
CASIQQGAAYGYTF
TGTGCCAGTATTCAACAAGGGGCAGCCTATGGCTACACCTTC
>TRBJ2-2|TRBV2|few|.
CASSVGRGNTGELFF
TGTGCCAGCAGTGTCGGCAGAGGGAACACCGGGGAGCTGTTTTTT